This is a list of T cell receptor beta chains from one sample in a study of brain T cells in children with intractable seizures. TCRdb keeps only in-frame clones here, not all; method: immunoSEQ multiplex PCR. The table lists 80,000 or so clones, approximately 90% of them singletons. The sequencing here drew on peripheral blood, taken at surgery. All receptors derive from a girl under 10 years old with Rasmussen encephalitis and intractable seizures. The CDR3 runs from the conserved cysteine through the conserved F or W. The order of the fields is V gene, D gene, J gene, CDR3 length, clone size, CDR3 DNA, CDR3 protein. A D gene is named only where the DNA matches it firmly. The size entry is marked missing in some rows and otherwise reads once, few, many or a size class.

V: TRBV10-3; D: NA; J: TRBJ2-2; length: 15; size: NA; DNA: TGTGCCATCAGTTCCGACAGCTCGAACACCGGGGAGCTGTTTTTT; CDR3: CAISSDSSNTGELFF
V: TRBV20-1; D: TRBD2; J: TRBJ2-5; length: 17; size: NA; DNA: TGCAGTGCTAGTATGTCTGGACTAGCGGGGGGCGGCGAGACCCAGTACTTC; CDR3: CSASMSGLAGGGETQYF
V: TRBV7-9; D: NA; J: TRBJ1-1; length: 12; size: NA; DNA: TGTGCCAGCAGCTTAGCAGGGCCAGACGCTTTCTTT; CDR3: CASSLAGPDAFF
V: TRBV4-1; D: NA; J: TRBJ2-3; length: 16; size: NA; DNA: TGCGCCAGCAGCCAAGGGCTAGCGCCTAGCACAGATACGCAGTATTTT; CDR3: CASSQGLAPSTDTQYF
V: TRBV6-6; D: NA; J: TRBJ1-2; length: 14; size: NA; DNA: TGTGCCAGCAGTTACACGGGGCCAAACTATGGCTACACCTTC; CDR3: CASSYTGPNYGYTF
V: TRBV23-1; D: NA; J: TRBJ2-2; length: 15; size: NA; DNA: TGCGCCAGCAGTCAATCGGGCAGGGTCGCCGGGGAGCTGTTTTTT; CDR3: CASSQSGRVAGELFF
V: TRBV7-9; D: TRBD1; J: TRBJ2-2; length: 14; size: NA; DNA: TGTGCCAGCAGCTTCAGGGGGTTGACCGGGGAGCTGTTTTTT; CDR3: CASSFRGLTGELFF
V: TRBV27; D: TRBD2; J: TRBJ2-7; length: 15; size: NA; DNA: TGTGCCAGCAGTTCTAAAGGACTAGCGTGGTACGAGCAGTACTTC; CDR3: CASSSKGLAWYEQYF
V: TRBV27; D: TRBD2; J: TRBJ2-1; length: 14; size: NA; DNA: TGTGCCAGCAGTTTAAGACTAGCGGACGATGAGCAGTTCTTC; CDR3: CASSLRLADDEQFF
V: TRBV9; D: TRBD2; J: TRBJ2-4; length: 16; size: NA; DNA: TGTGCCAGCAGCGTAGGCCCCGGTCTAGCGGGGAACATTCAGTACTTC; CDR3: CASSVGPGLAGNIQYF
V: TRBV12-3/TRBV12-4; D: NA; J: TRBJ2-7; length: 13; size: once; DNA: TGTGCCAGCAGTTTAGCGCTAAGCGACGAGCAGTACTTC; CDR3: CASSLALSDEQYF
V: TRBV28; D: NA; J: TRBJ1-1; length: 13; size: NA; DNA: TGTGCCAGCAGTTCTGGAGGGAACACTGAAGCTTTCTTT; CDR3: CASSSGGNTEAFF
V: TRBV3-1/TRBV3-2; D: TRBD2; J: TRBJ2-7; length: 14; size: NA; DNA: TGTGCCAGCAGCCAAGAGAGGACTAGCTTCGAGCAGTACTTC; CDR3: CASSQERTSFEQYF
V: TRBV28; D: NA; J: TRBJ2-6; length: 16; size: NA; DNA: TGTGCCAGCAGTTCCATCGGTCGATCTGGGGCCAACGTCCTGACTTTC; CDR3: CASSSIGRSGANVLTF
V: TRBV9; D: TRBD1; J: TRBJ1-2; length: 15; size: once; DNA: TGTGCCAGCAGCGCCAGGACAGGGGGCCTCGGTGGCTACACCTTC; CDR3: CASSARTGGLGGYTF
V: TRBV5-4; D: NA; J: TRBJ2-2; length: 15; size: NA; DNA: TGTGCCAGCAGCTTGCAGGCTTCGAACACCGGGGAGCTGTTTTTT; CDR3: CASSLQASNTGELFF
V: TRBV5-1; D: NA; J: TRBJ1-4; length: 14; size: NA; DNA: TGCGCCAGCAGCTTGACAGCAACTAATGAAAAACTGTTTTTT; CDR3: CASSLTATNEKLFF
V: TRBV30; D: NA; J: TRBJ1-4; length: 10; size: NA; DNA: TGTGCCTGGAGTGTCGAAAAACTGTTTTTT; CDR3: CAWSVEKLFF
V: TRBV28; D: NA; J: TRBJ1-1; length: 15; size: NA; DNA: TGTGCCAGCAGTCCCCTACGGACAGCGAACACTGAAGCTTTCTTT; CDR3: CASSPLRTANTEAFF
V: TRBV3-1/TRBV3-2; D: NA; J: TRBJ2-2; length: 13; size: once; DNA: TGTGCCAGCAGCGGTAGACAAGGCCGGGAGCTGTTTTTT; CDR3: CASSGRQGRELFF
V: TRBV29-1; D: NA; J: TRBJ2-7; length: 12; size: NA; DNA: TGCAGCGTTGGCACTACCCCCAACGAGCAGTACTTC; CDR3: CSVGTTPNEQYF
V: TRBV7-8; D: NA; J: TRBJ1-1; length: 11; size: NA; DNA: TGTGCCAGCAGCACCGCCACAGAAGCTTTCTTT; CDR3: CASSTATEAFF
V: TRBV5-1; D: NA; J: TRBJ2-1; length: 14; size: NA; DNA: TGCGCCAGCAGCTTGGGGACAGCCCCGGAGGAGCAGTTCTTC; CDR3: CASSLGTAPEEQFF
V: TRBV11-2; D: NA; J: TRBJ2-5; length: 15; size: NA; DNA: TGTGCCAGCAGCTTAGACACGAGGGGCTATTCGACCCAGTACTTC; CDR3: CASSLDTRGYSTQYF
V: TRBV24-1; D: NA; J: TRBJ2-1; length: 13; size: NA; DNA: TGTGCCACCAGTGATCCGCCCGTTAATGAGCAGTTCTTC; CDR3: CATSDPPVNEQFF
V: TRBV19; D: NA; J: TRBJ1-4; length: 15; size: few; DNA: TGTGCCAGTACCCACCCGACAGGTGGTAATGAAAAACTGTTTTTT; CDR3: CASTHPTGGNEKLFF
V: TRBV18; D: NA; J: TRBJ1-1; length: 11; size: NA; DNA: TGTGCCAGCTCTCTCGGAATTGAAGCTTTCTTT; CDR3: CASSLGIEAFF
V: TRBV7-3; D: NA; J: TRBJ2-1; length: 17; size: NA; DNA: TGTGCCAGCAGCTTAAGCTCCAGGACCAGCTCCTACAATGAGCAGTTCTTC; CDR3: CASSLSSRTSSYNEQFF
V: TRBV12-2; D: NA; J: TRBJ2-7; length: 13; size: NA; DNA: TGTGCAAGTCGCTTAGGTGGCAGGTACGAGCAGTACTTC; CDR3: CASRLGGRYEQYF
V: TRBV4-2; D: NA; J: TRBJ1-1; length: 13; size: NA; DNA: TGTGCCAGCAGCCCTTCTGCACAGGCTGAAGCTTTCTTT; CDR3: CASSPSAQAEAFF
V: TRBV5-8; D: NA; J: TRBJ1-2; length: 15; size: NA; DNA: TGTGCCAGCAGCTTGTTGGCAGGACAAAACTATGGCTACACCTTC; CDR3: CASSLLAGQNYGYTF
V: TRBV6-1; D: NA; J: TRBJ2-7; length: 15; size: NA; DNA: TGTGCCAGCAGTGATCTTGGGACGCCCCCGTACGAGCAGTACTTC; CDR3: CASSDLGTPPYEQYF
V: TRBV6-5; D: NA; J: TRBJ1-2; length: 12; size: NA; DNA: TGTGCCAGCAGTTACTCGGGCGGTGGCTACACCTTC; CDR3: CASSYSGGGYTF
V: TRBV19; D: TRBD2; J: TRBJ2-7; length: 15; size: NA; DNA: TGTGCCAGTAGTCCTCAGCGGGGGGGCTCGTACGAGCAGTACTTC; CDR3: CASSPQRGGSYEQYF
V: TRBV10-1; D: NA; J: TRBJ1-5; length: 13; size: NA; DNA: TGCGCCAGCAGTGAGAATAGCAATCAGCCCCAGCATTTT; CDR3: CASSENSNQPQHF
V: TRBV21-1; D: NA; J: TRBJ1-3; length: 14; size: NA; DNA: TGTGCCAGCACCCTAGACTGCTCTGGAAACACCATATATTTT; CDR3: CASTLDCSGNTIYF
V: TRBV5-4; D: NA; J: TRBJ1-1; length: 13; size: NA; DNA: TGTGCCAGCGCTGGTTGGGGGGACACTGAAGCTTTCTTT; CDR3: CASAGWGDTEAFF
V: TRBV13; D: TRBD1; J: TRBJ1-1; length: 13; size: once; DNA: TGTGCCAGCAGCCTGACAGGGGGCCAAGAAGCTTTCTTT; CDR3: CASSLTGGQEAFF
V: TRBV30; D: NA; J: TRBJ1-4; length: 13; size: NA; DNA: TGTGCCTGGAACGCAGGATCTAATGAAAAACTGTTTTTT; CDR3: CAWNAGSNEKLFF
V: TRBV20-1; D: NA; J: TRBJ1-6; length: 16; size: once; DNA: TGCAGTGCTAGTGGGCAGTGGGATGGATCCGGTTCACCCCTCCACTTT; CDR3: CSASGQWDGSGSPLHF